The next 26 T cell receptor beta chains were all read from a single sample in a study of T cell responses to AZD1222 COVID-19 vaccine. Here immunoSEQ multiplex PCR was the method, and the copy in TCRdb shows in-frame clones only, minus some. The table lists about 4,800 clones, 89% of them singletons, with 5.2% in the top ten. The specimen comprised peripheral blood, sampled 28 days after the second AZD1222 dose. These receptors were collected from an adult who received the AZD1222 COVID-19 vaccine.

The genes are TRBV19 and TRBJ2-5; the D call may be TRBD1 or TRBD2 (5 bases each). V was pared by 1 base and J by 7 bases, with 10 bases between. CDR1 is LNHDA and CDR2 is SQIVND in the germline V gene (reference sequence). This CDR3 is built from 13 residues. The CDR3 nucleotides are TGTGCCAGTAGTATAGCTAGGGGAGCGACCCAGTACTTC. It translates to CASSIARGATQYF.

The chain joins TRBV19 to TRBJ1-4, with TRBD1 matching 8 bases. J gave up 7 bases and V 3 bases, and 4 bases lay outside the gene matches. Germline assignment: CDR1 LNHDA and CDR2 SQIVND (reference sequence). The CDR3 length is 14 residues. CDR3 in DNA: TGTGCCAGTAGTATCGGGACAGGTCTTGAAAAACTGTTTTTT. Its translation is CASSIGTGLEKLFF.

For the CDR3, the DNA is TGTGCCAGCAGCTTAGGCCGAAAGCTAGCGGGAGGATCCTACAATGAGCAGTTCTTC. Translation gives CASSLGRKLAGGSYNEQFF. The rearrangement links TRBV11-2 to TRBJ2-1, with TRBD2 identical over 11 bases. Trimming took 1 base from V and 1 from J; bases not matched to a gene: 9. This CDR3 has 19 residues. Germline V gives CDR1 SGHAT, CDR2 FQNNGV.

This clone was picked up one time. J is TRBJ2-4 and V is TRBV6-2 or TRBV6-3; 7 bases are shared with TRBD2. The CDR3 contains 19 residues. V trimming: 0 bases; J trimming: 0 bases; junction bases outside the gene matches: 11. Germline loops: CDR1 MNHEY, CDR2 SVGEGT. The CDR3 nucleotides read TGTGCCAGCAGTTACTCGATGGGTAGGGAGGGGCTAGCCAAAAACATTCAGTACTTC. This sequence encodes CASSYSMGREGLAKNIQYF.

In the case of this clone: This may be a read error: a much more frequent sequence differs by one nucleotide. This CDR3 is CASSFGTDTQYF. CDR3 bases: TGTGCCAGCAGTTTCGGCACAGATACGCAGTATTTT. The chain uses TRBV12-3 or TRBV12-4 and TRBJ2-3; D is uncertain. The germline V and J ends were trimmed by 3 bases and 1 base, with 2 bases remaining between them. This CDR3 has 12 residues.

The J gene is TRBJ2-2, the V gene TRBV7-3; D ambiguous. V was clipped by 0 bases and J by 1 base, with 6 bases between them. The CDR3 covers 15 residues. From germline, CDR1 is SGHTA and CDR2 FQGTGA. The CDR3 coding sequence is TGTGCCAGCAGCTTAACCGGGCGGAACACCGGGGAGCTGTTTTTT. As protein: CASSLTGRNTGELFF. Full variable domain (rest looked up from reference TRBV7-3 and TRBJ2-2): GAGVSQTPSNKVTEKGKYVELRCDPISGHTALYWYRQSLGQGPEFLIYFQGTGAADDSGLPNDRFFAVRPEGSVSTLKIQRTERGDSAVYLCASSLTGRNTGELFFGEGSRLTVL.

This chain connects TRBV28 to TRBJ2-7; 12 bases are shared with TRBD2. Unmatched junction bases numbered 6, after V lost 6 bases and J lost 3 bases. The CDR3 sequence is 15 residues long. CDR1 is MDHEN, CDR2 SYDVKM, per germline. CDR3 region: CASRLTSGRNYEQYF. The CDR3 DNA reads TGTGCCAGCAGGCTTACTAGCGGGAGGAACTACGAGCAGTACTTC.

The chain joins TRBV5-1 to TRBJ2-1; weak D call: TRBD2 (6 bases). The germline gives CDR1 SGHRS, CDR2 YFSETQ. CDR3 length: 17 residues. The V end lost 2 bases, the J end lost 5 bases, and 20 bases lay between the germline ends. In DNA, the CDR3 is TGCGCCAGCAGCTTTTCTAGCGCGACGAGAGGGGACAATGAGCAGTTCTTC. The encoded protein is CASSFSSATRGDNEQFF.

The CDR3 reads CASSAGLKPYGYTF. CDR3 bases: TGTGCCAGCAGCGCCGGACTGAAACCTTATGGCTACACCTTC. The rearrangement links TRBV7-9 to TRBJ1-2, with D unclear. Germline lookup yields CDR1 SEHNR and CDR2 FQNEAQ (reference sequence). Trimming shortened V by 5 bases and J by 5 bases, and 15 bases separated the two germline ends. CDR3 length: 14 residues. The full variable domain, its missing parts supplied by reference TRBV7-9 and TRBJ1-2, is DTGVSQNPRHKITKRGQNVTFRCDPISEHNRLYWYRQTLGQGPEFLTYFQNEAQLEKSRLLSDRFSAERPKGSFSTLEIQRTEQGDSAMYLCASSAGLKPYGYTFGSGTRLTVV.

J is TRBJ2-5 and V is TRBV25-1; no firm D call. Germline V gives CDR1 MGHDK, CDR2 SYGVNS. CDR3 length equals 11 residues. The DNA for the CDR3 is TGTGCAGACGCGGACGAGGAGACCCAGTACTTC. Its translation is CADADEETQYF.

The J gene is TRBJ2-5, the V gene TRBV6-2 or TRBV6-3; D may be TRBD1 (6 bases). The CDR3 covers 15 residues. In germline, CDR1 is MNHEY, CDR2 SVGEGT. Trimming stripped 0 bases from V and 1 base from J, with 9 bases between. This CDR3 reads CASSYSQGTQETQYF. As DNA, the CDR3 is TGTGCCAGCAGTTACTCGCAGGGGACCCAAGAGACCCAGTACTTC.

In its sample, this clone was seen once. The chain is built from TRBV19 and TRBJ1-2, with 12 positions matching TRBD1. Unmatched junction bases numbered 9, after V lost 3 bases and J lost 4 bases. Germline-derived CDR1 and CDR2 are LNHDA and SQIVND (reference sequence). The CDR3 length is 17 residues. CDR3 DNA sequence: TGTGCCAGTAGTATGACCGGGACAGGGGGCGCAGGCTATGGCTACACCTTC. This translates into CASSMTGTGGAGYGYTF. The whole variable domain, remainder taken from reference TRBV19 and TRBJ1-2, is DGGITQSPKYLFRKEGQNVTLSCEQNLNHDAMYWYRQDPGQGLRLIYYSQIVNDFQKGDIAEGYSVSREKKESFPLTVTSAQKNPTAFYLCASSMTGTGGAGYGYTFGSGTRLTVV.

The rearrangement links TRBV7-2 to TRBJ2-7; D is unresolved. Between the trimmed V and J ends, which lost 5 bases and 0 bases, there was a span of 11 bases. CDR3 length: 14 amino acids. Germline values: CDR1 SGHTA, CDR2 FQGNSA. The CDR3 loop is CASSRTLGSYEQYF. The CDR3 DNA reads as TGTGCCAGCAGCAGGACCCTGGGCTCCTACGAGCAGTACTTC. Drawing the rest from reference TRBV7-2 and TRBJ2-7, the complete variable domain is GAGVSQSPSNKVTEKGKDVELRCDPISGHTALYWYRQSLGQGLEFLIYFQGNSAPDKSGLPSDRFSAERTGGSVSTLTIQRTQQEDSAVYLCASSRTLGSYEQYFGPGTRLTVT.

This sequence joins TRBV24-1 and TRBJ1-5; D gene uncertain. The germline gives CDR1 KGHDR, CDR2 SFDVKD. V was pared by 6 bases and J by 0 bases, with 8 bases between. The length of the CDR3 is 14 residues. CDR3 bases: TGTGCCACCAGTCCGGCGATTAGCAATCAGCCCCAGCATTTT. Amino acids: CATSPAISNQPQHF.

CDR3 region: CASSILTWRTGLLGAFF. The CDR3 DNA sequence: TGTGCCAGTAGTATATTAACTTGGCGGACAGGACTCTTGGGGGCTTTCTTT. The chain links TRBV19 to TRBJ1-1, with 7 bases that match TRBD1. CDR3 size: 17 residues. The V segment lost 2 bases and the J segment 11 bases; nucleotides outside the gene matches: 20. The germline V gene encodes CDR1 LNHDA and CDR2 SQIVND (reference sequence).

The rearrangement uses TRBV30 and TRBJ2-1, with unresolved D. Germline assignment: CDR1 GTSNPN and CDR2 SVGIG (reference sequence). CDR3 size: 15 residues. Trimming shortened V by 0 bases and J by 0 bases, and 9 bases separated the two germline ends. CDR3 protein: CAWSVAGSSYNEQFF. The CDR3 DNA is TGTGCCTGGAGTGTAGCTGGAAGCTCCTACAATGAGCAGTTCTTC.

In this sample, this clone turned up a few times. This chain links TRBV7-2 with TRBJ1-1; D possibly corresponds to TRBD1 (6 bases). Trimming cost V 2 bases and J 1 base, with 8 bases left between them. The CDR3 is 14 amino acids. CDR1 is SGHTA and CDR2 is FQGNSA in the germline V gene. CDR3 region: CASSLTGTNTEAFF. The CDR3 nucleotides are TGTGCCAGCAGCTTAACAGGGACGAACACTGAAGCTTTCTTT.

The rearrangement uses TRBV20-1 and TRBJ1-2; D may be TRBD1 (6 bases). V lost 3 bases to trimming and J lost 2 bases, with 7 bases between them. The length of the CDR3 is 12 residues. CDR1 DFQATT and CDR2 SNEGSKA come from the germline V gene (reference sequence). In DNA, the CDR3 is TGCAGTGCTAGTACAGGGAACTATGGCTACACCTTC. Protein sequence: CSASTGNYGYTF.

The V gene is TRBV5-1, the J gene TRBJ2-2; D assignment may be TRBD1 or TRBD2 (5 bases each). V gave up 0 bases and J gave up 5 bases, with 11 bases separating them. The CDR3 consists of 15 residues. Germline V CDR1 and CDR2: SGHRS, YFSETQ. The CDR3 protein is CASSLGGTGTGELFF. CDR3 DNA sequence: TGCGCCAGCAGCTTGGGAGGGACGGGTACCGGGGAGCTGTTTTTT.

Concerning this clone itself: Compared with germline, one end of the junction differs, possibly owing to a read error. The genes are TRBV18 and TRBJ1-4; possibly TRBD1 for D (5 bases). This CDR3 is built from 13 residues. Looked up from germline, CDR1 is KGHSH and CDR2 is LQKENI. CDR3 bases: TGTGCCAGCTCAAGGACAACGAATGAAAAACTGTTTTTT. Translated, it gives CASSRTTNEKLFF.

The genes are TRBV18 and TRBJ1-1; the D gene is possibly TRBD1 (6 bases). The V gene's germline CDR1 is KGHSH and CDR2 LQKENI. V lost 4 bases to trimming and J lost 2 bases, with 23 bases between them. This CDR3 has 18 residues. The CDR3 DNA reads TGTGCCAGCTCACGATCAGCCACGGCACAGGGTTCAAACACTGAAGCTTTCTTT. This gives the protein CASSRSATAQGSNTEAFF.

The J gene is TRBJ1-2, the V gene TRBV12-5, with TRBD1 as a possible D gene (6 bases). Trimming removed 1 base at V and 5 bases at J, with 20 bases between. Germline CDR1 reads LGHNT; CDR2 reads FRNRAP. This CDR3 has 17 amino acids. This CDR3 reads CASGLGRQGIFLYGYTF. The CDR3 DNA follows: TGTGCTAGTGGTTTGGGTCGGCAGGGGATTTTTCTATATGGCTACACCTTC.

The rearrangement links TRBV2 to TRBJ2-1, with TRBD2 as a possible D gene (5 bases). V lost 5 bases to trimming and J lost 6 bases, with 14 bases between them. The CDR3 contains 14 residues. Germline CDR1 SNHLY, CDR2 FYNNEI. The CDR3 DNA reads TGTGCCAGCAGTACGGGATTCAGCAGCAATGAGCAGTTCTTC. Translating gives CASSTGFSSNEQFF.

Here the CDR3 reads CASSQGPGVTGDNYGYTF. The CDR3 DNA reads TGCGCCAGCAGCCAAGGCCCCGGGGTGACAGGGGATAACTATGGCTACACCTTC. V gene TRBV4-3 combines with J gene TRBJ1-2, with 8 bases aligning to TRBD1. The length of the CDR3 is 18 residues. Germline trimming cut 1 base from V and 1 base from J; bases unmatched to any gene: 11. The germline CDR1 and CDR2 sequences are LGHNA and YSLEER.

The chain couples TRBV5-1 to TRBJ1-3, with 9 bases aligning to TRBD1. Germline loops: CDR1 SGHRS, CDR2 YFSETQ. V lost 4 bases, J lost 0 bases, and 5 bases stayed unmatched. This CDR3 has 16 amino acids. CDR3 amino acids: CASSRTGASSGNTIYF. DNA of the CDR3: TGCGCCAGCAGCAGGACAGGGGCGTCCTCTGGAAACACCATATATTTT. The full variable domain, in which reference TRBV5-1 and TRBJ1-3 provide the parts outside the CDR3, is KAGVTQTPRYLIKTRGQQVTLSCSPISGHRSVSWYQQTPGQGLQFLFEYFSETQRNKGNFPGRFSGRQFSNSRSEMNVSTLELGDSALYLCASSRTGASSGNTIYFGEGSWLTVV.

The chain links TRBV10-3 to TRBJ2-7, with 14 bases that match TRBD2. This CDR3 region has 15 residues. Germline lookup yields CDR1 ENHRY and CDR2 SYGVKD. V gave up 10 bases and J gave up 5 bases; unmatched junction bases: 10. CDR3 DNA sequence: TGTGCCACTTGGACTAGCGGGGGGCTAAGGGACGAGCAGTACTTC. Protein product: CATWTSGGLRDEQYF.